In its sample, the clone carrying this T cell receptor beta chain was seen many times. Its antigen is currently unknown. These data originate in a study of molecular identifiers for immune sequencing clone quantification. Study outcomes and limitations: In cases of identical TCR molecules sharing a barcode, highly expanded clone sizes could be underestimated. Spiked Jurkat TCR RNA equivalent to one cell was reportedly detectable in about a million naive cells. Clonotypes topping 20 RNA copies carried over 97% of effector molecules but under 1% of naive ones.

Previously published methods and listed TCR primers were used for the bulk TCR libraries. TCRdb re-called the PCR reads through MiXCR, storing one row per CDR3 protein. This table holds some 70,000 distinct CDR3 sequences, 18% found once. V lost 4 bases, J lost 11 bases, and 2 bases stayed unmatched. CDR1 is MNHEY and CDR2 is SMNVEV in the germline V gene (reference sequence). There are 11 residues in the CDR3. The sequencing input was naive CD8+ T cells from blood, with Jurkat cell RNA spiked in. Subset: FACS-sorted CD8+CD4-CCR7+CD45RA+ naive T cells. V is TRBV27 and J is TRBJ1-1, with 9 nucleotides matching TRBD1. This TCR was recovered from a human donor in good health. Some libraries in this study had Jurkat cell RNA spiked in. DNA of the CDR3: TGTGCCAGCAGTTACAGGGGGCGGGCTTTCTTT. It specifies CASSYRGRAFF.